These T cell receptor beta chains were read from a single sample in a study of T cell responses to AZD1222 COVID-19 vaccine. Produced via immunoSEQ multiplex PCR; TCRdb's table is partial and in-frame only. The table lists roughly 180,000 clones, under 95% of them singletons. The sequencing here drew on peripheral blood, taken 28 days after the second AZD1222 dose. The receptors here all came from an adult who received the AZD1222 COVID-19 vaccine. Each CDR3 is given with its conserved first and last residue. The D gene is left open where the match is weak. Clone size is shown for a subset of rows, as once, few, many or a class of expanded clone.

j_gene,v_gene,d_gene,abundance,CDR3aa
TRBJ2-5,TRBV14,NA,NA,CASSHTNLPTGMFQETQYF
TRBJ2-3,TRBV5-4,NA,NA,CASSQGAVSTDTQYF
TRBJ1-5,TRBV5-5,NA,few,CASSLAILRGNQPQHF
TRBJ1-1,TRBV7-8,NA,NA,CASSPTGANTEAFF
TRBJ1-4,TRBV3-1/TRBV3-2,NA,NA,CASSQPSILGGEKLFF
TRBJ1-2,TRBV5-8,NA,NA,CASSPAGWYGYTF
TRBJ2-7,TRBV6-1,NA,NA,CASSEATGPGGDEQYF
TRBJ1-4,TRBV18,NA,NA,CASSPSPGSATNEKLFF
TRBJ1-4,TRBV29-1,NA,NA,CSAAQGSEKLFF
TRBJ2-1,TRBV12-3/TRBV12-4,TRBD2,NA,CASLSGSPNEQFF
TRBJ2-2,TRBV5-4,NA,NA,CASRPSANTGELFF
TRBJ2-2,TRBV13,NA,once,CASSRNTPTRGAGELFF
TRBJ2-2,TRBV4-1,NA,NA,CASSQGGDTGELFF
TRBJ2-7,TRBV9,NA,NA,CASSLERVSYEQYF
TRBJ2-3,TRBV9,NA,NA,CASSVGAAPGTDTQYF
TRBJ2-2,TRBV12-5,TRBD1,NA,CASGHGQGGTGELFF
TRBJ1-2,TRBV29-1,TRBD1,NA,CSVWDRAAGGYTF
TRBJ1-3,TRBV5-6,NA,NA,CASSLLTAVSGNTIYF
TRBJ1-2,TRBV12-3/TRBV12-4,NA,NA,CASSFIADTGYTF